The 19 T cell receptor beta chains reported below all come from one sample, sequenced in a study of T cells after yellow fever vaccination. MiXCR, applied by TCRdb to the 5' RACE reads, yields one record per CDR3 protein. The repertoire has 200,000 to 300,000 distinct CDR3 sequences, over 10% of them found once; the top ten carry approximately 0.49%. The sample here was CD4+ T cells sorted from PBMCs, taken 45 days after the yellow fever booster vaccination. The receptors were sampled from a man aged 25 to 45 who received the YFV17D yellow fever vaccine.

This clonotype was counted ten times or more. V usage is TRBV29-1 and J usage is TRBJ2-5, with D possibly matching TRBD1 (6 bases). Between the trimmed V and J ends, which lost 3 bases and 3 bases, there was a span of 20 bases. This CDR3 has 16 amino acids. The germline V gene has CDR1 SQVTM and CDR2 ANQGSEA. The CDR3 spells CSVDIQGTPKEETQYF. The CDR3 DNA is TGCAGCGTTGATATCCAAGGGACACCCAAGGAAGAGACCCAGTACTTC.

The chain joins TRBV9 to TRBJ2-3, with unresolved D. Germline V gene lookup returns CDR1 SGDLS and CDR2 YYNGEE. The length of the CDR3 is 16 residues. The ends were cut back, 0 bases at V and 5 bases at J, with 16 bases in the middle. The DNA for the CDR3 is TGTGCCAGCAGCGTAGCTATCATGTTTGGGGAAGATACGCAGTATTTT. Protein sequence: CASSVAIMFGEDTQYF. The full variable domain, rest sourced from reference TRBV9 and TRBJ2-3, is DSGVTQTPKHLITATGQRVTLRCSPRSGDLSVYWYQQSLDQGLQFLIQYYNGEERAKGNILERFSAQQFPDLHSELNLSSLELGDSALYFCASSVAIMFGEDTQYFGPGTRLTVL.

This clonotype was counted many times. At one end, the junction sequence differs from germline, possibly due to a read error. This rearrangement joins TRBV7-2 to TRBJ2-7, with a weak D call TRBD1 (6 bases). CDR3 length: 13 amino acids. CDR1 and CDR2 (germline): SGHTA, FQGNSA. The CDR3 coding sequence is TGTGCCAGCAGTTTAGGACAGATCTACGAGCAGTACTTC. This encodes CASSLGQIYEQYF.

This clonotype has ten or more counts. This chain connects TRBV7-2 to TRBJ2-7; D may be TRBD2 (6 bases). V was pared by 1 base and J by 3 bases, with 13 bases between. Germline V gives CDR1 SGHTA, CDR2 FQGNSA. This CDR3 contains 15 residues. The CDR3 DNA follows: TGTGCCAGCAGCTTAGGTGGAGGGGTGGGCTACGAGCAGTACTTC. Its protein product is CASSLGGGVGYEQYF.

This clonotype was seen only a few times. The chain is built from TRBV7-9 and TRBJ2-7; 10 bases agree with TRBD2. V gave up 5 bases and J gave up 5 bases; unmatched junction bases: 15. The CDR3 length is 17 residues. Germline-derived CDR1 and CDR2 are SEHNR and FQNEAQ (reference sequence). The CDR3 loop is CASSASFSSGRYHEQYF. CDR3 nucleotide sequence: TGTGCCAGCAGCGCGTCCTTTTCTAGCGGGAGATACCACGAGCAGTACTTC.

The genes are TRBV15 and TRBJ2-3; 7 positions match TRBD1. The CDR3 consists of 15 residues. Germline loops: CDR1 LNHNV, CDR2 YYDKDF (reference sequence). Losses at the gene ends were 2 bases for V and 1 base for J; bases not matched to a gene: 3. The chain's CDR3 is CATSRQGVGTDTQYF. DNA of the CDR3: TGTGCCACCAGCAGACAGGGGGTGGGCACAGATACGCAGTATTTT.

Remarks on this clonotype: The CDR3 end shows no conserved phenylalanine or tryptophan, and so a read error is likely. CDR3 sequence (DNA): TGTGCCAGCAGTTACGGCAGCCGTCTAAATGAGCAGTTCTTG. Its protein product is CASSYGSRLNEQFL. The rearrangement links TRBV6-2 or TRBV6-3 to TRBJ2-1; D ambiguous. The CDR3 has 14 amino acids. The germline CDR1 and CDR2 sequences are MNHEY and SVGEGT. The germline V and J ends were trimmed by 2 bases and 7 bases, with 12 bases remaining between them.

The rearrangement uses TRBV7-8 and TRBJ2-3; no firm D call. Germline CDR1 is SGHVS and CDR2 is FQNEAQ. Trimming took 1 base from V and 2 from J, leaving 10 bases between them. This CDR3 spans 15 amino acids. The CDR3 coding sequence is TGTGCCAGCAGCTTAGTACAGTCCCCCACAGATACGCAGTATTTT. Protein: CASSLVQSPTDTQYF. The whole variable domain, filled in from reference TRBV7-8 and TRBJ2-3, reads GAGVSQSPRYKVAKRGQDVALRCDPISGHVSLFWYQQALGQGPEFLTYFQNEAQLDKSGLPSDRFFAERPEGSVSTLKIQRTQQEDSAVYLCASSLVQSPTDTQYFGPGTRLTVL.

The rearrangement links TRBV15 to TRBJ2-7, with TRBD2 identical over 11 bases. The CDR3 loop spans 22 amino acids. V was clipped by 0 bases and J by 4 bases; unmatched bases: 23. Germline CDR1 and CDR2: LNHNV and YYDKDF (reference sequence). In nucleotides, the CDR3 is TGTGCCACCAGCAGAGATAGAGGGGGATGGGAACTAGCGGGAGTAATGATGTACGAGCAGTACTTC. It yields the protein CATSRDRGGWELAGVMMYEQYF. The full variable domain, rest sourced from reference TRBV15 and TRBJ2-7, is DAMVIQNPRYQVTQFGKPVTLSCSQTLNHNVMYWYQQKSSQAPKLLFHYYDKDFNNEADTPDNFQSRRPNTSFCFLDIRSPGLGDTAMYLCATSRDRGGWELAGVMMYEQYFGPGTRLTVT.

The rearrangement uses TRBV18 and TRBJ2-2; D unresolved. Germline loops: CDR1 KGHSH, CDR2 LQKENI. CDR3 length equals 12 residues. Trimming left V 7 bases short and J 6 bases short, with 9 bases between. The CDR3 here is CASWAFAGELFF. CDR3 nucleotides: TGTGCCAGCTGGGCTTTTGCCGGGGAGCTGTTTTTT.

Notes on this clonotype: One end of the junction fails to match germline, which may point to a read error. The chain has TRBV5-8 and TRBJ2-3, with D maybe TRBD1 (5 bases). There are 17 residues in the CDR3. Germline V lookup: CDR1 SGHTS, CDR2 YDEGEE. The CDR3 sequence: CASSLGLAVAMTDTKYF. The DNA for the CDR3 is TGTGCCAGCAGCTTGGGTCTCGCAGTGGCTATGACAGATACGAAGTATTTT.

This clonotype has more than one count but fewer than ten. CDR3 in amino acids: CASSLVLAIGQETQYF. The CDR3 nucleotides read TGCGCCAGCAGCTTGGTGCTAGCGATAGGCCAAGAGACCCAGTACTTC. The rearrangement links TRBV5-1 to TRBJ2-5; the D gene is possibly TRBD2 (6 bases). The V end was cut by 0 bases, the J end by 1 base, with 13 bases between. Germline assignment: CDR1 SGHRS and CDR2 YFSETQ. The CDR3 is 16 residues long.

CDR3 residues: CASSGSQVSSYNEQFF. The CDR3, as DNA: TGTGCCAGCAGTGGTAGCCAGGTCAGCTCCTACAATGAGCAGTTCTTC. V and J are TRBV28 and TRBJ2-1; D gene ambiguous. This CDR3 is built from 16 residues. The V gene lost 5 bases and the J gene lost 0 bases, with 14 bases spanning the gap. Germline V gene lookup returns CDR1 MDHEN and CDR2 SYDVKM. Based on the CDR3 plus reference TRBV28 and TRBJ2-1, the full variable domain is DVKVTQSSRYLVKRTGEKVFLECVQDMDHENMFWYRQDPGLGLRLIYFSYDVKMKEKGDIPEGYSVSREKKERFSLILESASTNQTSMYLCASSGSQVSSYNEQFFGPGTRLTVL.

This chain joins TRBV12-2 and TRBJ2-7. TRBV12-2 is flagged as a pseudogene. The CDR3 is made up of 12 amino acids. CDR3 sequence: CASRLRIDEQYF. For the CDR3, the DNA is TGTGCAAGTCGCTTACGTATTGACGAGCAGTACTTC.

The chain links TRBV15 to TRBJ2-3, with D tentatively TRBD1 (5 bases). This CDR3 comprises 18 residues. Trimming pared 1 base from V and 1 base from J, leaving 18 bases between. The germline V gene encodes CDR1 LNHNV and CDR2 YYDKDF (reference sequence). CDR3 protein: CATSRGKGQGKGTDTQYF. The DNA for the CDR3 is TGTGCCACCAGCAGAGGGAAGGGGCAGGGAAAGGGCACAGATACGCAGTATTTT.

The chain links TRBV24-1 to TRBJ2-6; no clear D gene. The germline CDR1 and CDR2 sequences are KGHDR and SFDVKD. The CDR3 has 15 amino acids. Deletions cut 3 bases from V and 4 bases from J, with 9 bases between. CDR3 coding DNA: TGTGCCACCAGTGATATAGGTTACGGGGCCAACGTCCTGACTTTC. It yields the protein CATSDIGYGANVLTF.

Only a few counts were recorded for this clonotype. The rearrangement joins TRBV18 to TRBJ2-2; 8 bases agree with TRBD1. The trim removed 1 base at V and 1 base at J, leaving 2 bases unmatched. The V gene's germline CDR1 is KGHSH and CDR2 LQKENI. This CDR3 region has 16 residues. CDR3 nucleotides: TGTGCCAGCTCACCACGACAGGGGAAGAACACCGGGGAGCTGTTTTTT. This codes for CASSPRQGKNTGELFF.

This clonotype was seen only a few times. V is TRBV7-9 and J is TRBJ2-7; 11 nucleotides agree with TRBD1. The germline CDR1 and CDR2 sequences are SEHNR and FQNEAQ (reference sequence). The CDR3 has 15 residues. The V gene end was trimmed by 7 bases and the J gene end by 5 bases; junction bases not matched to a gene: 10. CDR3 protein: CASTPPGQGGDEQYF. In DNA form, the CDR3 reads TGTGCCAGCACCCCCCCGGGACAGGGGGGGGACGAGCAGTACTTC.

This clonotype was found a few times. The gene calls are TRBV18 and TRBJ2-7; TRBD1 aligns across 8 bases. This CDR3 has 14 residues. The junction had 2 bases not matched to a gene; V was cut back by 3 bases and J by 1 base. Per the germline V gene, CDR1 is KGHSH and CDR2 is LQKENI. CDR3 amino acids: CASSPWDRSYEQYF. The DNA of the CDR3 is TGTGCCAGCTCACCGTGGGACAGGTCCTACGAGCAGTACTTC.